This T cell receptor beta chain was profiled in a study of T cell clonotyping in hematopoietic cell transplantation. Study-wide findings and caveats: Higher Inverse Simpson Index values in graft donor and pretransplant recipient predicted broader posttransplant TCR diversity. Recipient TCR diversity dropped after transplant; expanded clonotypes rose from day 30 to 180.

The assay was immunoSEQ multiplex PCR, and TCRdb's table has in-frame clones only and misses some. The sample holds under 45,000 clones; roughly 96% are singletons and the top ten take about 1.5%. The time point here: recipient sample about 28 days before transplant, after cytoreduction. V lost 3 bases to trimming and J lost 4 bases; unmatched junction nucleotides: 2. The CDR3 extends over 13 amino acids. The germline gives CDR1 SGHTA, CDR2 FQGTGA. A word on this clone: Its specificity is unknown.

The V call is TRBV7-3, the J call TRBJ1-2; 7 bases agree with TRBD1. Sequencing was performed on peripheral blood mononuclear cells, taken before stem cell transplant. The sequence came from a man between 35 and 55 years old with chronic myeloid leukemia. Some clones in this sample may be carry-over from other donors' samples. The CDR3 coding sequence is TGTGCCAGCAGCTTTAACAGGGGCTATGGCTACACCTTC. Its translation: CASSFNRGYGYTF.